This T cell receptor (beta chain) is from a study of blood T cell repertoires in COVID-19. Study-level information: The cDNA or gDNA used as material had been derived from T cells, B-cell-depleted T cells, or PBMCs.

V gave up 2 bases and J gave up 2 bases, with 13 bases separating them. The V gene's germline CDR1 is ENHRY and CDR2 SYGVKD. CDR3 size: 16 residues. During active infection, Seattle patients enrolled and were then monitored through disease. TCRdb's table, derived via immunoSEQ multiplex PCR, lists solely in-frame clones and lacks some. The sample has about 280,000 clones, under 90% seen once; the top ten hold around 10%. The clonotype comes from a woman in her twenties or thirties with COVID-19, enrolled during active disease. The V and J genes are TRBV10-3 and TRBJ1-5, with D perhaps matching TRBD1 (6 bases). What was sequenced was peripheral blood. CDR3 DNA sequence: TGTGCCATCAGTGAGCCCAGGGGAGGGGGCAATCAGCCCCAGCATTTT. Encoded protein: CAISEPRGGGNQPQHF.